What follows describes a single TCR beta chain. This clonotype was observed at least ten times. The antigen it recognizes is unknown. Nothing much larger sits one base from this clone, and base qualities are not available. This entry belongs to a study of Graves' ophthalmopathy and Graves' hyperthyroidism (dated by TCRdb to the late 2010s). With respect to the entire study: Peripheral blood was collected at initial diagnosis, prior to any treatment. To tell Graves' ophthalmopathy apart from Graves' hyperthyroidism, and to predict which patients would progress to ophthalmopathy, the study relied on TCR beta repertoire signatures. In total, 135 blood samples were TCR-sequenced: 43 ophthalmopathy, about 75 hyperthyroidism and roughly 17 hyperthyroidism-to-ophthalmopathy patients. To explore V-J signatures that distinguish ophthalmopathy from hyperthyroidism, a discovery set of more than 90 patients was enrolled, made up of around 40 with ophthalmopathy and some 58 with stable hyperthyroidism. The independent validation cohort included about 19 hyperthyroidism patients plus 17 patients who later progressed from hyperthyroidism to ophthalmopathy. T-cell repertoires of thyroid tissue and blood were compared in 5 or 6 hyperthyroidism patients. Once sampling was done, hyperthyroidism patients were given methimazole at a starting dose of 30 mg daily, while ophthalmopathy patients were given high-dose intravenous methylprednisolone. The research as a whole found: Sample size was not statistically predetermined, and group allocation was not concealed from the investigators. Among expanded thyroid clonotypes with frequency above 0.001, most also showed up in blood, which suggests that blood repertoires may reflect the thyroid immune response. In validation, the model predicted ophthalmopathy progression with nearly 71% sensitivity and about 77% specificity; 12 predicted patients were CT-confirmed with GO in a median of approximately six months. In cross-validation, the 13-signature model distinguished ophthalmopathy from stable hyperthyroidism with around 90% sensitivity and around 81% specificity, while in the test set the corresponding values were 80% and 75%.

For repertoire sequencing, the TCR beta CDR3 regions were amplified from RNA transcripts. A first-round RT-PCR used HTBI primers with the Qiagen OneStep RT-PCR kit, followed by a second-round multiplex PCR, size selection and purification. Libraries were sequenced paired-end with 100 bp reads on an Illumina HiSeq2000. The paper's processing steps were these. Reads were processed with SOAPnuke, discarding reads with adapters, uncalled bases, mean Phred below 15, or no exact constant-primer or identifier match. COPE v1.2.5 was used to merge the high-quality paired reads. Each unique nucleotide sequence was defined as a clonotype, and clonotypes were aligned to IMGT TRB V, D and J references with MiTCR v1.1. Only V-J combinations with frequency above 0.0001 were analysed, covering approximately 99% of repertoires. A TCR clonal expansion and chaos score per V-J combination was defined as the ratio of F50 clonal expansion to chaos observed in the TCRdist matrix. Welch's t-statistics and random forest were used to reduce features to about a dozen V-J combinations, which were fed into a naive Bayes classifier. The Morisita-Horn index was used to measure how similar the thyroid and blood repertoires were. In-frame beta chains were kept once TCRdb had trimmed the public reads at Q25 with fastp and called clones with MiXCR. Rows merge per CDR3 protein into single entries with the most common DNA and genes. The authors' filters were not applied to this entry. For this sample there are under 60,000 distinct CDR3 sequences; roughly 47% appear just once. Roughly 5% of the sample goes to the ten largest clones.

Ophthalmopathy patients were characterized by moderately to severely active disease, a Clinical Activity Score of at least 3, a NOSPECS grade of at least 4, and a disease duration under 3 months. Anyone with other autoimmune diseases, uncontrolled infections, pregnancy or lactation was excluded from the study. Diagnosis relied on clinical symptoms, serum thyroxine, TRAb, thyroid ultrasound and orbital computed tomography. PBMCs were isolated from about 10 ml of fresh peripheral blood by Ficoll-Paque density gradient centrifugation. Total RNA was extracted using Trizol reagent, and RNA quality was checked on an Agilent 2100 Bioanalyzer. Sequencing was done on a sample of peripheral blood. The TCR sequence derives from an adult woman with Graves' ophthalmopathy.

CDR3 reads: CASSQTKRQGAYEQYF. The DNA sequence is as follows: TGCGCCAGCAGCCAAACAAAGCGTCAAGGTGCCTACGAGCAGTACTTC. This chain is built from TRBV4-1 and TRBJ2-7, with no D gene named confidently. CDR1 and CDR2 are read off the germline V gene as MGHRA and YSYEKL. Cut back by 2 bases and 2 bases, the V and J ends lie 16 bases apart. Inclusive of the bounding cysteine and phenylalanine, the CDR3 is 16 residues long. Just CDR3 DNA is preserved here, 48 bases in frame from base 1.